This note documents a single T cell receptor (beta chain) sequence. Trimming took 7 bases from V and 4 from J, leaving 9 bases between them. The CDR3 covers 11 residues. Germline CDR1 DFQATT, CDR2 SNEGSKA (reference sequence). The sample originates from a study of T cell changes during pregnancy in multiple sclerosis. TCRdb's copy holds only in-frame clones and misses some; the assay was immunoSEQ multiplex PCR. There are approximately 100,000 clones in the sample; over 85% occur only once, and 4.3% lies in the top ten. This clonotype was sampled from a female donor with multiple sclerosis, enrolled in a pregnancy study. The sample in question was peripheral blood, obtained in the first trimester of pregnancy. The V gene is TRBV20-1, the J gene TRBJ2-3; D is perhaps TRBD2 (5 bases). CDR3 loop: CSGRAADTQYF. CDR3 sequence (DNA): TGCAGTGGGCGGGCGGCAGATACGCAGTATTTT.